This TCR beta chain was recovered during a study of a mutant IDH1 vaccine in newly diagnosed glioma. Described time point: week 23, last vaccination. Every vaccination contained 300 ug of the mutant IDH1 20-mer peptide and was paired with topical imiquimod. The CDR3 spans 15 residues. CDR1 is ENHRY, CDR2 SYGVKD, per germline. Trimming took 0 bases from V and 7 from J; bases not matched to a gene: 5. About this clone itself: As yet, its antigen is unknown.

Some clones are missing from TCRdb's copy, which holds only in-frame ones; the method was immunoSEQ multiplex PCR. The repertoire holds approximately 37,000 clones, around 76% seen once, with 5.3% in the top ten. The J gene is TRBJ1-5, the V gene TRBV10-3; 8 bases are shared with TRBD1. This specimen was PBMCs, taken from a glioma patient whose treatment included an IDH1 peptide vaccine. The origin of this receptor is a man in his fifties with glioma. The CDR3 DNA reads as TGTGCCATCAGTGAGTCAGGACAGGGAGGGCAGCCCCAGCATTTT. Its translation: CAISESGQGGQPQHF.